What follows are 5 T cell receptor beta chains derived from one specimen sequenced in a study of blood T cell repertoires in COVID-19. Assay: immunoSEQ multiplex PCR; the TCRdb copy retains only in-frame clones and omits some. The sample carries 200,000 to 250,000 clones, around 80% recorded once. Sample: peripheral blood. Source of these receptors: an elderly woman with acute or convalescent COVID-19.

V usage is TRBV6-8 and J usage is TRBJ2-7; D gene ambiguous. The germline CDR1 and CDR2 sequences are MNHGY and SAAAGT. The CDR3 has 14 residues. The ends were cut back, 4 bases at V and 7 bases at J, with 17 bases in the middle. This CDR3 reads CASSSWPSSWEQYF. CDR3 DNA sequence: TGTGCCAGCAGTTCATGGCCGTCTTCATGGGAGCAGTACTTC.

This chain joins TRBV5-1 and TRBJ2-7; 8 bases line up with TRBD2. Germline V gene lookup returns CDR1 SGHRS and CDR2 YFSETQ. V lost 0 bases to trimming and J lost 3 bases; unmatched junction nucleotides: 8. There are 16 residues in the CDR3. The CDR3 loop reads CASSLAPQAGVYEQYF. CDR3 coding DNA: TGCGCCAGCAGCTTGGCCCCCCAAGCGGGGGTCTACGAGCAGTACTTC.

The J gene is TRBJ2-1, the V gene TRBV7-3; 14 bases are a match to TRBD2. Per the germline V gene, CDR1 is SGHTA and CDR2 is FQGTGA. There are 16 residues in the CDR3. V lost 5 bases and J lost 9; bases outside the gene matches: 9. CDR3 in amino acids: CASSLTGTSGRSEQFF. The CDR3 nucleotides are TGTGCCAGCAGCCTTACCGGGACTAGCGGGAGATCTGAGCAGTTCTTC.

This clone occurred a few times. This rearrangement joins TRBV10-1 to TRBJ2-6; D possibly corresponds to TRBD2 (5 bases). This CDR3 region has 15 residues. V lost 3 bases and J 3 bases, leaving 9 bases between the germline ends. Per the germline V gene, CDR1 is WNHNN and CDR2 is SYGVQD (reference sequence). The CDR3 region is CASSDRGDGANVLTF. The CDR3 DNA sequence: TGCGCCAGCAGTGATCGGGGTGATGGGGCCAACGTCCTGACTTTC.

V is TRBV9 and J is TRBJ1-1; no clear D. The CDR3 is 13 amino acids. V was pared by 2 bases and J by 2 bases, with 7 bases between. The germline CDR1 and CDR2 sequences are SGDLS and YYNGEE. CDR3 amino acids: CASSVQINTEAFF. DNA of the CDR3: TGTGCCAGCAGCGTTCAGATAAACACTGAAGCTTTCTTT. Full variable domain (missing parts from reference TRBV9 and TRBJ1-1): DSGVTQTPKHLITATGQRVTLRCSPRSGDLSVYWYQQSLDQGLQFLIQYYNGEERAKGNILERFSAQQFPDLHSELNLSSLELGDSALYFCASSVQINTEAFFGQGTRLTVV.